The 10 T cell receptor beta chains listed next were all sequenced from one sample in a study of regulatory T cells in long-lasting Graves disease. Library construction for TCR beta used iRepertoire HTBI primers and Arm-PCR of CDR3 regions. TCRdb independently ran MiXCR on the multiplex PCR reads; one entry per CDR3 protein. The repertoire holds 650,000 to 700,000 distinct CDR3 sequences, 25% to 35% seen once, with under 50% in the top ten. Time point denoted: persistent/refractory GD, antithyroid drugs over 5 years with positive TRAb. After RNA was extracted from PBMCs, the TCR library was made from it. The material was peripheral blood mononuclear cells (PBMCs), obtained when the disease was refractory, from a patient treated with antithyroid drugs. These receptors originate from a female donor with Graves disease.

The chain combines TRBV11-2 with TRBJ2-7; 8 positions agree with TRBD2. The V and J ends lost 5 bases and 2 bases, in that order; junction bases with no gene match: 5. CDR1 is SGHAT and CDR2 is FQNNGV in the germline V gene. This CDR3 contains 14 residues. CDR3 amino acids: CASSRLASTYEQYF. In DNA form, the CDR3 reads TGTGCCAGCAGCCGACTAGCGTCAACCTACGAGCAGTACTTC.

The chain employs TRBV7-3 and TRBJ1-2; D is uncertain. Germline V gives CDR1 SGHTA, CDR2 FQGTGA. Trimming left V 5 bases short and J 1 base short, with 17 bases between. The CDR3 has 16 residues. The CDR3 region is CASSRRSGKFNYGYTF. As DNA, the CDR3 is TGTGCCAGCAGCCGGAGGTCGGGCAAATTTAACTATGGCTACACCTTC.

The rearrangement links TRBV5-1 to TRBJ1-1; D may be TRBD1 (6 bases). Germline V lookup: CDR1 SGHRS, CDR2 YFSETQ. The V end lost 4 bases, the J end lost 3 bases, and 13 bases lay between the germline ends. The CDR3 spans 14 residues. CDR3 nucleotide sequence: TGCGCCAGCAGCCTGGGGGAGGGGGACACTGAAGCTTTCTTT. This sequence encodes CASSLGEGDTEAFF.

The chain has TRBV27 and TRBJ1-5; 7 bases match TRBD1. The CDR3 is 13 amino acids. Germline values: CDR1 MNHEY, CDR2 SMNVEV (reference sequence). After removal of 6 bases from V and 6 bases from J, the junction contained 5 bases not matched to a gene. The CDR3 sequence is CASRGGSRQPQHF. CDR3 nucleotides: TGTGCCAGCAGAGGGGGCTCTCGTCAGCCCCAGCATTTT.

J is TRBJ1-2 and V is TRBV5-1; 10 bases are a match to TRBD1. The junction had 9 bases not matched to a gene; V was cut back by 4 bases and J by 6 bases. The CDR3 is 15 amino acids. CDR1 is SGHRS, CDR2 YFSETQ, per germline. DNA of the CDR3: TGCGCCAGCAGCATGGAGGGACAGGGGATTCATGGCTACACCTTC. Its protein product is CASSMEGQGIHGYTF.

This clonotype showed up just a few times. The chain recombines TRBV20-1 with TRBJ1-2, with TRBD1 matching 8 bases. CDR3 length: 14 amino acids. The junction had 11 bases not matched to a gene; V was cut back by 4 bases and J by 7 bases. In germline, CDR1 is DFQATT, CDR2 SNEGSKA (reference sequence). The CDR3 nucleotides read TGCAGTGCTATCACCCCGGACAGGGCGGGTGGCTACACCTTC. It codes for CSAITPDRAGGYTF.

This clonotype came up a few times. The chain links TRBV12-3 or TRBV12-4 to TRBJ1-4; D unresolved. The CDR3 runs 13 residues. V gave up 3 bases and J gave up 7 bases, with 9 bases separating them. The CDR3 coding sequence is TGTGCCAGCAGTTTTCGGGGTCCTGAAAAACTGTTTTTT. Translating it yields CASSFRGPEKLFF.

This clonotype appeared many times. This rearrangement joins TRBV19 to TRBJ1-5; possible D gene TRBD1, 5 bases. Germline assignment: CDR1 LNHDA and CDR2 SQIVND (reference sequence). The CDR3 consists of 13 residues. Between the trimmed V and J ends, which lost 7 bases and 6 bases, there was a span of 13 bases. As DNA, the CDR3 is TGTGCCAGTAACCCTGGAGGGGTTCAGCCCCAGCATTTT. Protein sequence: CASNPGGVQPQHF.

A few counts support this clonotype. The chain uses TRBV6-5 and TRBJ1-1, with a weak D call TRBD1 (6 bases). Deletions cut 0 bases from V and 8 bases from J, with 10 bases between. The CDR3 length is 13 residues. Germline CDR1 MNHEY, CDR2 SVGAGI. CDR3 nucleotides: TGTGCCAGCAGTTACTCGACAAGGGGGGAAGCTTTCTTT. Protein product: CASSYSTRGEAFF.

The genes are TRBV29-1 and TRBJ2-7; 7 positions match TRBD2. From germline, CDR1 is SQVTM and CDR2 ANQGSEA. This CDR3 has 13 amino acids. V was clipped by 4 bases and J by 4 bases; unmatched bases: 7. The CDR3 nucleotides read TGCAGCGTTGCTGGGGGGGAGAGGTACGAGCAGTACTTC. Protein product: CSVAGGERYEQYF.